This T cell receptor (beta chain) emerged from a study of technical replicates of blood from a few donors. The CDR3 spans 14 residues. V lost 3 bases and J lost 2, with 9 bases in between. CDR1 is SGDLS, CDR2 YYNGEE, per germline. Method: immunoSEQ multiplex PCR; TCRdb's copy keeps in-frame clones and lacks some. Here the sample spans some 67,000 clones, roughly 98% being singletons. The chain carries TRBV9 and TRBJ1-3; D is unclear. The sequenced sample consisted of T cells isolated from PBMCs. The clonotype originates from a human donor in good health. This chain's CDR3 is CASSGSEPGNTIYF. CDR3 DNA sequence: TGTGCCAGCAGCGGTAGCGAACCTGGAAACACCATATATTTT.